A selection of T cell receptor beta chains follows, all from one sample in a study of T cells of healthy individuals. TCRdb re-called the 5' RACE reads through MiXCR, storing one row per CDR3 protein. The table records fewer than 70,000 distinct CDR3 sequences, approximately 14% of them present only once. All receptors derive from a human donor in good health. The CDR3 runs from the conserved cysteine through the conserved F or W. D genes are given only for firm matches. Where a row states a size, it is once, few, many or the class of an expanded clone; other rows omit it.

cdr3_aa: CASRRLADTGELFF
cdr3_nt: TGTGCCAGCAGACGACTAGCGGACACCGGGGAGCTGTTTTTT
clone_size: many
v_call: TRBV12-3/TRBV12-4
d_call: TRBD2
j_call: TRBJ2-2

cdr3_aa: CASSITGGADEKLFF
cdr3_nt: TGTGCCAGCAGCATCACAGGGGGCGCTGATGAAAAACTGTTTTTT
clone_size: few
v_call: TRBV9
d_call: TRBD1
j_call: TRBJ1-4

cdr3_aa: CSARGSRDEQFF
cdr3_nt: TGCAGTGCTAGGGGGTCGAGAGATGAGCAGTTCTTC
clone_size: many
v_call: TRBV20-1
d_call: .
j_call: TRBJ2-1

cdr3_aa: CASRGGTSTDTQYF
cdr3_nt: TGTGCCAGCAGGGGTGGGACAAGCACAGATACGCAGTATTTT
clone_size: few
v_call: TRBV12-3/TRBV12-4
d_call: .
j_call: TRBJ2-3

cdr3_aa: CASSKTRYNEQFF
cdr3_nt: TGTGCCAGCAGCAAGACTCGATACAATGAGCAGTTCTTC
clone_size: .
v_call: TRBV12-3/TRBV12-4
d_call: .
j_call: TRBJ2-1

cdr3_aa: CASSSEGGTNYEQYF
cdr3_nt: TGTGCCAGCAGCTCCGAGGGGGGTACGAACTACGAGCAGTACTTC
clone_size: .
v_call: TRBV7-2
d_call: .
j_call: TRBJ2-7

cdr3_aa: CSAVTLAGGLGEQFF
cdr3_nt: TGCAGTGCCGTCACACTAGCGGGAGGGTTGGGTGAGCAGTTCTTC
clone_size: many
v_call: TRBV20-1
d_call: TRBD2
j_call: TRBJ2-1

cdr3_aa: CASSTGGHQPQHF
cdr3_nt: TGTGCCAGCAGTACAGGGGGGCATCAGCCCCAGCATTTT
clone_size: .
v_call: TRBV2
d_call: TRBD1
j_call: TRBJ1-5

cdr3_aa: CASSLSREQYF
cdr3_nt: TGTGCCAGCAGCTTGTCTCGCGAGCAGTACTTC
clone_size: many
v_call: TRBV7-9
d_call: .
j_call: TRBJ2-7

cdr3_aa: CASSPLGGVAYNEQFF
cdr3_nt: TGTGCCAGCAGCCCCCTGGGGGGAGTAGCCTACAATGAGCAGTTCTTC
clone_size: .
v_call: TRBV6-6
d_call: .
j_call: TRBJ2-1

cdr3_aa: CASSLGREEKLFF
cdr3_nt: TGTGCCAGCAGCCTGGGCAGGGAGGAAAAACTGTTTTTT
clone_size: many
v_call: TRBV27
d_call: .
j_call: TRBJ1-4

cdr3_aa: CASSPAGGGVNTEAFF
cdr3_nt: TGTGCCAGCTCACCGGCAGGGGGCGGAGTGAACACTGAAGCTTTCTTT
clone_size: .
v_call: TRBV18
d_call: TRBD1
j_call: TRBJ1-1

cdr3_aa: CASSMGRQGGYGYTLSGYGYTF
cdr3_nt: TGTGCCAGTAGTATGGGGCGGCAGGGCGGCTATGGCTACACCCTCAGCGGCTATGGCTACACCTTC
clone_size: .
v_call: TRBV19
d_call: .
j_call: TRBJ1-2